The 21 T cell receptor beta chains in this list originate from one sample, sequenced in a study of control samples from healthy donors and cancer patients. TCRdb's table, derived via immunoSEQ multiplex PCR, lists solely in-frame clones and lacks some. The sample holds about 44,000 clones, 60% to 80% seen once. The sequencing input was formalin-fixed, paraffin-embedded tissue. All receptors come from a male donor with melanoma.

CDR3 DNA sequence: TGCAGTGCTAGTTTCAGGGATGTCAGTACAGATACGCAGTATTTT. It codes for CSASFRDVSTDTQYF. The gene calls are TRBV20-1 and TRBJ2-3; D perhaps matches TRBD1 (5 bases). Germline assignment: CDR1 DFQATT and CDR2 SNEGSKA (reference sequence). V lost 3 bases, J lost 3 bases, and 16 bases lay in between. The length of the CDR3 is 15 residues.

The chain is built from TRBV14 and TRBJ1-2, with 9 bases matching TRBD1. The CDR3 runs to 12 residues. After removal of 4 bases from V and 7 bases from J, the junction contained 1 base not matched to a gene. CDR1 is SGHDN and CDR2 is FVKESK in the germline V gene. This CDR3 is CASSLQGAGYTF. CDR3 sequence (DNA): TGTGCCAGCAGCCTACAGGGGGCTGGCTACACCTTC.

The sample holds a few counts of this clone. The chain employs TRBV4-1 and TRBJ1-1; D may be TRBD1 (5 bases). V lost 4 bases to trimming and J lost 4 bases, with 16 bases between them. Germline lookup yields CDR1 MGHRA and CDR2 YSYEKL. The CDR3 runs 15 residues. The DNA for the CDR3 is TGCGCCAGCAGCCCCCCCGGAGCAGGGAGCACTGAAGCTTTCTTT. Protein sequence: CASSPPGAGSTEAFF.

This clone showed up just a few times. The identical CDR3 is also encoded by other nucleotide sequences in the sample. The chain carries TRBV2 and TRBJ2-7; 10 bases are a match to TRBD2. CDR1 and CDR2 from the germline V gene are SNHLY and FYNNEI. The trim removed 3 bases at V and 2 bases at J, leaving 7 bases unmatched. The CDR3 contains 16 residues. Written as DNA, the CDR3 is TGTGCCAGCAGTGATTCGGGACTAGCGTCGGCCTACGAGCAGTACTTC. As protein: CASSDSGLASAYEQYF.

The chain uses TRBV28 and TRBJ2-3; 10 bases are a match to TRBD1. The CDR3 runs 17 residues. V lost 5 bases and J lost 2; bases outside the gene matches: 10. Per germline, CDR1 MDHEN and CDR2 SYDVKM. CDR3 region: CASSPLLGQGTTDTQYF. The CDR3 DNA follows: TGTGCCAGCAGTCCTCTCTTGGGACAGGGGACCACAGATACGCAGTATTTT.

The chain joins TRBV29-1 to TRBJ2-2; D not resolved. Germline CDR1 SQVTM, CDR2 ANQGSEA. V lost 7 bases to trimming and J lost 0 bases, with 3 bases between them. This CDR3 contains 11 residues. CDR3 amino acids: CSASNTGELFF. CDR3 nucleotides: TGCAGCGCCTCGAACACCGGGGAGCTGTTTTTT.

The V and J genes are TRBV4-1 and TRBJ1-5, with 8 bases identical to TRBD1. This CDR3 has 17 residues. Germline values: CDR1 MGHRA, CDR2 YSYEKL. The V gene end was trimmed by 2 bases and the J gene end by 2 bases; junction bases not matched to a gene: 8. As DNA, the CDR3 is TGCGCCAGCAGCCAACAGGGGGCTGGGTTGGGCAATCAGCCCCAGCATTTT. Amino acid sequence: CASSQQGAGLGNQPQHF.

The CDR3 protein is CASSLLDRTAYGYTF. DNA for the CDR3: TGTGCCAGCAGCTTGCTGGACAGGACCGCCTATGGCTACACCTTC. The chain links TRBV5-5 to TRBJ1-2; 7 nucleotides line up with TRBD1. CDR1 is SGHKS and CDR2 is YYEKEE in the germline V gene (reference sequence). The CDR3 has 15 amino acids. V shed 1 base and J 4 bases; nucleotides not matched to a gene: 7.

The chain recombines TRBV24-1 with TRBJ2-1, with a possible D match to TRBD2 (6 bases). The CDR3 has 14 amino acids. Trimming removed 6 bases at V and 7 bases at J, with 15 bases between. In germline, CDR1 is KGHDR, CDR2 SFDVKD. The CDR3 DNA reads as TGTGCCACCAGTCAGCCGGGGGTTAGAAATGAGCAGTTCTTC. As protein: CATSQPGVRNEQFF.

V gene TRBV18 combines with J gene TRBJ2-3; D unclear. The germline gives CDR1 KGHSH, CDR2 LQKENI. There are 12 residues in the CDR3. V gave up 4 bases and J gave up 6 bases, with 8 bases separating them. The CDR3 spells CASSHPADTQYF. CDR3 coding DNA: TGTGCCAGCTCACATCCGGCGGATACGCAGTATTTT.

The chain is built from TRBV11-3 and TRBJ2-2; 10 nucleotides align to TRBD1. The CDR3 extends over 18 amino acids. Germline V lookup: CDR1 SGHNT, CDR2 YENEEA. V shed 6 bases and J 5 bases; nucleotides not matched to a gene: 15. This chain's CDR3 is CASRSGTGAIGVTGELFF. In nucleotides, the CDR3 is TGTGCCAGCAGAAGTGGGACAGGGGCCATCGGGGTGACCGGGGAGCTGTTTTTT.

The chain has TRBV15 and TRBJ2-2; D gene ambiguous. Trimming pared 5 bases from V and 3 bases from J, leaving 7 bases between. Germline V gene lookup returns CDR1 LNHNV and CDR2 YYDKDF (reference sequence). The CDR3 is made up of 13 amino acids. The DNA of the CDR3 is TGTGCCACCAGCGCCGGGCACACCGGGGAGCTGTTTTTT. Amino acid sequence: CATSAGHTGELFF.

CDR3 bases: TGCAGCGCTGCGCGGTGGCAGGGACGTACGCAGTATTTT. Encoded protein: CSAARWQGRTQYF. V usage is TRBV29-1 and J usage is TRBJ2-3; D is tentatively TRBD1 or TRBD2 (5 bases each). Germline CDR1 SQVTM, CDR2 ANQGSEA. This CDR3 contains 13 residues. Trimming removed 7 bases from V and 8 bases from J, with 19 bases in between.

This chain joins TRBV5-1 and TRBJ1-1; D not certain. CDR1 and CDR2 from the germline V gene are SGHRS and YFSETQ. V shed 4 bases and J shed 0 bases, with 7 bases lying between them. This CDR3 spans 13 amino acids. In DNA form, the CDR3 reads TGCGCCAGCAGCGCCAGAATGAACACTGAAGCTTTCTTT. Translation gives CASSARMNTEAFF.

The V gene is TRBV28, the J gene TRBJ2-5; 10 bases are shared with TRBD2. Germline lookup yields CDR1 MDHEN and CDR2 SYDVKM. The J segment lost 3 bases and the V segment lost 2 bases, leaving 3 bases of the junction unmatched. The CDR3 sequence is 15 residues long. CDR3 sequence: CASSLKLAGEETQYF. In DNA form, the CDR3 reads TGTGCCAGCAGTTTAAAGCTAGCGGGAGAAGAGACCCAGTACTTC.

This clone was counted between two and nine times. CDR3 residues: CASSARGRRGSGPANTGELFF. The CDR3 DNA reads as TGTGCCAGCAGCGCCAGGGGGCGCCGGGGGAGCGGGCCGGCGAACACCGGGGAGCTGTTTTTT. The rearrangement joins TRBV9 to TRBJ2-2; 8 bases are a match to TRBD1. Trimming took 3 bases from V and 0 from J; bases not matched to a gene: 19. Germline-derived CDR1 and CDR2 are SGDLS and YYNGEE. The CDR3 is 21 residues long.

The chain is built from TRBV10-3 and TRBJ2-1, with D uncertain. V dropped 2 bases and J dropped 10 bases, with 18 bases sitting between them. Germline V CDR1 and CDR2: ENHRY, SYGVKD. This CDR3 has 15 amino acids. CDR3 nucleotide sequence: TGTGCCATCAGTGAGGAATCGAGACACCCTGACGAGCAGTTCTTC. Amino acid sequence: CAISEESRHPDEQFF.

The count of this clone is one. The chain employs TRBV2 and TRBJ2-3; TRBD2 matches at 11 bases. The CDR3 is 16 residues long. V lost 7 bases and J lost 1; bases outside the gene matches: 7. Germline CDR1 and CDR2: SNHLY and FYNNEI. CDR3 sequence reads: CASKLAGGPGTDTQYF. The DNA of the CDR3 is TGTGCCAGCAAGTTAGCGGGAGGGCCCGGCACAGATACGCAGTATTTT.

Worth noting for this clone: A much bigger clone sits one base away, suggesting this may be a read error. The same CDR3 is also encoded by other DNA sequences in this sample. V is TRBV15 and J is TRBJ2-7; D unresolved. Trimming removed 5 bases from V and 4 bases from J, with 21 bases in between. The CDR3 extends over 16 amino acids. CDR1 is LNHNV, CDR2 YYDKDF, per germline (reference sequence). In DNA, the CDR3 is TGTGCCACCAGCGGGAACGTTGGTGCATGGAATTACGAGCAGTACTTC. It translates to CATSGNVGAWNYEQYF. The variable domain in full, with the rest retrieved from reference TRBV15 and TRBJ2-7, is DAMVIQNPRYQVTQFGKPVTLSCSQTLNHNVMYWYQQKSSQAPKLLFHYYDKDFNNEADTPDNFQSRRPNTSFCFLDIRSPGLGDTAMYLCATSGNVGAWNYEQYFGPGTRLTVT.

This clone was seen only a few times. This chain uses TRBV19 with TRBJ2-3; D is unclear. V was cut by 6 bases and J by 0 bases, with 22 bases left in between. Germline CDR1 reads LNHDA; CDR2 reads SQIVND (reference sequence). The CDR3 length is 18 residues. CDR3 residues: CASRPSALPWWSTDTQYF. In nucleotides, the CDR3 is TGTGCCAGTAGACCATCGGCCCTACCGTGGTGGAGCACAGATACGCAGTATTTT.

The rearrangement uses TRBV7-9 and TRBJ2-2; 10 bases are a match to TRBD2. Germline V gene sequence: CDR1 SEHNR, CDR2 FQNEAQ (reference sequence). The V gene end was trimmed by 11 bases and the J gene end by 2 bases; junction bases not matched to a gene: 8. The CDR3 spans 15 residues. CDR3 DNA sequence: TGTGCCCCAGTTGGACTAGCGGACAACACCGGGGAGCTGTTTTTT. Residues: CAPVGLADNTGELFF.